The 4 T cell receptor beta chains below were found in one sample sequenced in a study of shared clonotypes between healthy human individuals. CD8 cells classed as naive were CD45RO-negative and positively selected for CCR7, excluding terminally differentiated effector memory CD45RA+ cells. Some clones are missing from TCRdb's copy, which holds only in-frame ones; the method was immunoSEQ multiplex PCR. The sample yields roughly 570,000 clones, about 98% seen once. The specimen sequenced was naive CD8+ T cells sorted from blood. Every receptor here comes from a man aged 25-40 years in good health.

J is TRBJ2-7 and V is TRBV30; unclear D gene. The CDR3 contains 13 residues. The V end was cut by 3 bases, the J end by 7 bases, with 16 bases between. Germline V gives CDR1 GTSNPN, CDR2 SVGIG (reference sequence). CDR3 sequence: CAWSPIGLGEQYF. Here the CDR3 DNA reads TGTGCCTGGAGCCCGATCGGGTTGGGGGAGCAGTACTTC.

Only one count was recorded for this clone. CDR3 amino acids: CASSFLGSGYEQYF. The DNA of the CDR3 is TGTGCCAGCAGCTTTCTCGGGAGTGGCTACGAGCAGTACTTC. The chain uses TRBV5-4 and TRBJ2-7, with TRBD2 as a possible D gene (6 bases). Germline V CDR1 and CDR2: SGHNT, YYREEE (reference sequence). CDR3 size: 14 residues. Trimming cost V 2 bases and J 3 bases, with 12 bases left between them. The full variable domain, its missing parts supplied by reference TRBV5-4 and TRBJ2-7, is ETGVTQSPTHLIKTRGQQVTLRCSSQSGHNTVSWYQQALGQGPQFIFQYYREEENGRGNFPPRFSGLQFPNYSSELNVNALELDDSALYLCASSFLGSGYEQYFGPGTRLTVT.

J is TRBJ2-4 and V is TRBV4-1, with a weak D call TRBD1 (6 bases). Germline values: CDR1 MGHRA, CDR2 YSYEKL. The CDR3 contains 17 residues. The ends were cut back, 0 bases at V and 8 bases at J, with 20 bases in the middle. The CDR3 here is CASSQEAPGVEADIQYF. In nucleotides, the CDR3 is TGCGCCAGCAGCCAAGAGGCCCCAGGGGTCGAGGCAGACATTCAGTACTTC.

Only one count was recorded for this clone. The CDR3 sequence: CASSQDPGRTSALYEQYF. CDR3 bases: TGCGCCAGCAGCCAAGATCCGGGCCGGACTAGCGCTCTCTACGAGCAGTACTTC. The gene calls are TRBV4-1 and TRBJ2-7; TRBD2 aligns across 9 bases. The CDR3 sequence is 18 residues long. V was pared by 0 bases and J by 3 bases, with 12 bases of the junction left unmatched. CDR1 is MGHRA and CDR2 is YSYEKL in the germline V gene.